A single sample gave rise to the 10 T cell receptor beta chains below, sequenced in a study of blood T cell repertoires in COVID-19. Sequencing used immunoSEQ multiplex PCR; TCRdb keeps in-frame clones, though not all of them. Of hundreds of thousands of clones in the sample, 87% were seen once. Specimen: PBMCs or T cells enriched from blood (not recorded which). The receptor source for this set is a woman in her 40s who had recovered from COVID-19.

The V gene is TRBV30, the J gene TRBJ1-1, with D unresolved. This CDR3 spans 13 amino acids. Germline assignment: CDR1 GTSNPN and CDR2 SVGIG (reference sequence). Between the trimmed V and J ends, which lost 4 bases and 7 bases, there was a span of 16 bases. The CDR3 bases are TGTGCCTGGACCCCATTCGGGAGACTTGAAGCTTTCTTT. It encodes CAWTPFGRLEAFF.

The gene calls are TRBV7-2 and TRBJ2-7; 9 bases are shared with TRBD2. CDR3 length: 15 residues. CDR1 SGHTA and CDR2 FQGNSA come from the germline V gene. Germline trimming cut 1 base from V and 4 bases from J; bases unmatched to any gene: 5. Here the CDR3 reads CASSLGLAGPYEQYF. For the CDR3, the DNA is TGTGCCAGCAGCTTAGGTCTAGCGGGGCCTTACGAGCAGTACTTC.

This rearrangement joins TRBV18 to TRBJ2-1; 9 bases fit TRBD2. V trimming: 8 bases; J trimming: 5 bases; junction bases outside the gene matches: 4. This CDR3 has 13 residues. Germline loops: CDR1 KGHSH, CDR2 LQKENI. The CDR3 protein is CASETSGDNEQFF. In DNA, the CDR3 is TGTGCCAGCGAGACTAGCGGAGACAATGAGCAGTTCTTC.

This chain links TRBV2 with TRBJ2-3; no firm D call. This CDR3 is built from 13 residues. V shed 6 bases and J shed 2 bases, with 9 bases lying between them. Germline values: CDR1 SNHLY, CDR2 FYNNEI. CDR3 DNA sequence: TGTGCCAGCAGGGAGTATAACACAGATACGCAGTATTTT. Protein sequence: CASREYNTDTQYF.

This clone was seen just once. V and J are TRBV11-2 and TRBJ2-1; no definite D call. The V end lost 3 bases, the J end lost 0 bases, and 6 bases lay between the germline ends. Looked up from germline, CDR1 is SGHAT and CDR2 is FQNNGV. The CDR3 totals 14 residues. The CDR3 nucleotides read TGTGCCAGCAGCTTCGCTAGCTCCTACAATGAGCAGTTCTTC. Translating it yields CASSFASSYNEQFF.

The CDR3 nucleotides read TGTGCCAGCAGCTCCCACGGGGGACAGGGGGTCACTGAAGCTTTCTTT. This sequence encodes CASSSHGGQGVTEAFF. V is TRBV11-2 and J is TRBJ1-1, with 11 bases fitting TRBD1. Trimming removed 4 bases from V and 4 bases from J; junction bases left unmatched: 8. Germline loops: CDR1 SGHAT, CDR2 FQNNGV. This CDR3 is built from 16 residues.

The V gene is TRBV7-8, the J gene TRBJ2-1; TRBD1 aligns across 9 bases. The CDR3 has 17 residues. Looked up from germline, CDR1 is SGHVS and CDR2 is FQNEAQ. J gave up 5 bases and V 5 bases, and 13 bases lay outside the gene matches. The CDR3 region has the DNA TGTGCCAGCAGCCTTAGATTAGGGGGACAGGGAAACAATGAGCAGTTCTTC. Protein product: CASSLRLGGQGNNEQFF.

The genes are TRBV13 and TRBJ2-3; unclear D gene. Germline lookup yields CDR1 PRHDT and CDR2 FYEKMQ (reference sequence). CDR3 length: 13 amino acids. V was trimmed by 3 bases and J by 5 bases, leaving 9 bases between them. The CDR3 coding sequence is TGTGCCAGCAGCTTCGGAGATGGAGATACGCAGTATTTT. It translates to CASSFGDGDTQYF.

J is TRBJ2-7 and V is TRBV7-6; 7 nucleotides align to TRBD2. The germline V gene encodes CDR1 SGHVS and CDR2 FNYEAQ. V dropped 2 bases and J dropped 3; count of bases not matched to a gene: 13. This CDR3 has 17 residues. In DNA, the CDR3 is TGTGCCAGCAGCTTACGCCCAGGAGGCGGGAGTGTCTACGAGCAGTACTTC. Encoded protein: CASSLRPGGGSVYEQYF.

CDR3: CASSQAVTPANNEQFF. For the CDR3, the DNA is TGCGCCAGCAGCCAAGCTGTGACACCGGCCAACAATGAGCAGTTCTTC. The chain is built from TRBV4-1 and TRBJ2-1; the D is unclear. There are 16 residues in the CDR3. Germline CDR1 is MGHRA and CDR2 is YSYEKL. V lost 1 base to trimming and J lost 5 bases, with 15 bases between them.